This T cell receptor beta chain stems from a study of response to subunit inactivated influenza vaccine. The junction had 15 bases not matched to a gene; V was cut back by 0 bases and J by 7 bases. The CDR3 loop spans 18 amino acids. Germline-derived CDR1 and CDR2 are MNHEY and SVGAGI. Note on this clonotype: Its antigen remains unknown.

The study, taken as a whole, reports: Few additional T cells are recruited per seasonal influenza vaccination, authors suggested.

One entry per CDR3 protein results from TCRdb running MiXCR on the RT-PCR reads. The data show roughly 570,000 distinct CDR3 sequences, 13% seen once. The sequence derives from a man aged 45-65 years who received an inactivated influenza vaccine. The rearrangement uses TRBV6-5 and TRBJ2-7; 10 positions agree with TRBD2. Sequencing was performed on PBMCs from blood, taken more than 35 days after vaccination. CDR3 sequence: CASSYSGRGSGGSREQYF. The CDR3 DNA follows: TGTGCCAGCAGTTACTCTGGCAGGGGTAGCGGGGGGTCTCGGGAGCAGTACTTC.